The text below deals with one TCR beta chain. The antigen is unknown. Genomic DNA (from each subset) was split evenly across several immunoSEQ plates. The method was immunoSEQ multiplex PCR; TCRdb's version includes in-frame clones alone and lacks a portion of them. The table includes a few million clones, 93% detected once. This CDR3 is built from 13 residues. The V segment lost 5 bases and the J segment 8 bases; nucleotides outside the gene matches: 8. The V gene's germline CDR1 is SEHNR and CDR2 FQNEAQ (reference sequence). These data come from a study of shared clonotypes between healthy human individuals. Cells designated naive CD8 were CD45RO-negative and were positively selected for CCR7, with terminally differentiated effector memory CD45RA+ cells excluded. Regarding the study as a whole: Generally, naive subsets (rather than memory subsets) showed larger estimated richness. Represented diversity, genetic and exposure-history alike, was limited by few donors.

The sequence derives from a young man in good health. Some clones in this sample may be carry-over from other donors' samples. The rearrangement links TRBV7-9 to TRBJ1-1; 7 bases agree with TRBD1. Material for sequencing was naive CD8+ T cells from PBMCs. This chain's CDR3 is CASSLQGGREAFF. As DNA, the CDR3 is TGTGCCAGCAGCCTCCAGGGGGGTCGGGAAGCTTTCTTT.